These T cell receptor beta chains were read from a single sample in a study of control samples from healthy donors and cancer patients. The method was immunoSEQ multiplex PCR; TCRdb's version includes in-frame clones alone and lacks a portion of them. Among tens of thousands of clones listed, approximately 87% were seen once. The sequenced material came from blood. The receptors were gathered from a man aged 60-69 years in good health. Each CDR3 is given without its conserved first and last residue. The listing skips clone size in some rows; elsewhere it reads once, few, many or a size class.

TRBJ2-3,TRBV7-2,-,ASSLPTREGPTSTDTQY
TRBJ1-6,TRBV10-3,-,AISLGTDNSPLH
TRBJ1-1,TRBV6-5,-,ASSYRRDLNTEAF
TRBJ2-2,TRBV14,-,ASRRTANTGELF
TRBJ1-1,TRBV7-7,-,ASSSQTNTEAF
TRBJ2-1,TRBV11-2,-,ASSLVTSGALNEQF
TRBJ1-3,TRBV6-5,-,ASSGIGISGNTIY
TRBJ1-2,TRBV19,-,ASSPRTGNGYT
TRBJ2-1,TRBV18,-,ASSPSGTYNEQF
TRBJ2-3,TRBV6-1,-,ASSEVVTISSTDTQY
TRBJ2-1,TRBV28,-,ASSLVTSGTKNEQF
TRBJ2-2,TRBV2,-,ASRTSGGHIGELF
TRBJ2-5,TRBV5-1,medium-sized,ASSRQGGETQY
TRBJ1-2,TRBV7-9,once,ASSSIWGGYT
TRBJ2-6,TRBV7-2,-,ASSLVGTSGANVLT
TRBJ2-2,TRBV5-4,once,ASSATGNTGELF
TRBJ2-6,TRBV28,-,ASSPRDSRRRSGANVLT
TRBJ1-1,TRBV5-6,-,ASSLLQGNKNTEAF
TRBJ2-3,TRBV13,-,ASSLGLAGVGTDTQY
TRBJ2-7,TRBV5-1,-,ASSRGTGGYEQY
TRBJ1-5,TRBV18,few,ASSAQGTKPQH
TRBJ2-7,TRBV2,once,ASSGTSGFSSYEQY
TRBJ2-1,TRBV6-5,-,ASSSPGTSIYNEQF
TRBJ1-2,TRBV11-2,-,ASSQQGSIDGYT
TRBJ2-3,TRBV24-1,-,ATSDRTSGGLDTQY
TRBJ2-7,TRBV6-5,-,ASSSVSGAYEQY
TRBJ2-3,TRBV5-1,-,ASSLQGVDTQY
TRBJ1-6,TRBV19,few,ASSQDPRSPLH
TRBJ2-2,TRBV27,-,ASSFSAGVLTGELF
TRBJ1-1,TRBV19,-,ASSSAGGIATEAF
TRBJ1-4,TRBV18,-,ASSPDRAAEKLF
TRBJ2-4,TRBV2,-,TSSEVQRGIQY
TRBJ1-5,TRBV2,-,ASSEGQGAEQPQH
TRBJ2-3,TRBV12-3/TRBV12-4,-,ASSGGHTDTQY
TRBJ2-2,TRBV29-1,-,SADREGTGELF
TRBJ1-1,TRBV7-8,few,ASSLSGRVNTEAF
TRBJ2-5,TRBV6-2/TRBV6-3,-,ASSYRGGQY
TRBJ1-1,TRBV14,few,ASSPPGMNTEAF
TRBJ2-7,TRBV29-1,-,SATLDNYEQY
TRBJ2-2,TRBV2,-,ASSVGLGNTGELF
TRBJ2-3,TRBV15,-,ATSGPTSTQY
TRBJ1-2,TRBV19,medium-sized,ASSTPWGTTYGYT
TRBJ2-5,TRBV5-6,-,ASSLIGTKQETQY
TRBJ2-1,TRBV11-2,-,ASSFADRSSYNEQF
TRBJ1-5,TRBV6-5,-,ASSYTAGDDQPQH
TRBJ1-2,TRBV25-1,-,ASSNTQGGYGYT
TRBJ1-1,TRBV18,-,ASSPQGGNTEAF
TRBJ1-2,TRBV7-2,-,ASSLRSGYT
TRBJ2-1,TRBV21-1,-,ASSTSWGRSYNEQF
TRBJ2-7,TRBV5-1,-,ASSSQQYGGEQY
TRBJ1-6,TRBV19,-,ASSIKSSGSAYNSPLH